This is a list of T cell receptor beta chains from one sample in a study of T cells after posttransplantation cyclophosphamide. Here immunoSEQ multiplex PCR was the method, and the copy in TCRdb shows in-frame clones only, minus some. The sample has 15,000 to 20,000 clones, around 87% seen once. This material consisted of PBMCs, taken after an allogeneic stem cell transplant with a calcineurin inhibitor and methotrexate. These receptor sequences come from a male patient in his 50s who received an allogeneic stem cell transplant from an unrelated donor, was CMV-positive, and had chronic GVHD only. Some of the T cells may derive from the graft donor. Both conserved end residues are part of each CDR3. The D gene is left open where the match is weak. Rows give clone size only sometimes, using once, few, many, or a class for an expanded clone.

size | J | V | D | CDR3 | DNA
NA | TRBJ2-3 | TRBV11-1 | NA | CASSSSGSFETDTQYF | TGTGCCAGCAGCTCATCCGGTAGTTTCGAGACAGATACGCAGTATTTT
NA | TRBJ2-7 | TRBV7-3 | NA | CASSLTPDYEQYF | TGTGCCAGCAGCTTAACGCCAGACTACGAGCAGTACTTC
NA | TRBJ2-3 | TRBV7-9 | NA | CASSLGSGRSTDTQYF | TGTGCCAGCAGCTTAGGTTCGGGTAGGTCGACAGATACGCAGTATTTT
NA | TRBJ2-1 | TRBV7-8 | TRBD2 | CASSLGLAGGSHTYNEQFF | TGTGCCAGCAGCCTGGGACTAGCGGGGGGGAGTCACACCTACAATGAGCAGTTCTTC
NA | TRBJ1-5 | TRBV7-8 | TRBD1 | CASSLDDRGTQPQHF | TGTGCCAGCAGCTTAGATGACAGGGGGACTCAGCCCCAGCATTTT
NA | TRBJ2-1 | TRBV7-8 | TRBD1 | CASSLGQGPYNEQFF | TGTGCCAGCAGCTTGGGACAGGGGCCCTACAATGAGCAGTTCTTC
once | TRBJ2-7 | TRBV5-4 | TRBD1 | CASSSRDRGFYEQYF | TGTGCCAGCAGCTCCCGGGACAGGGGGTTCTACGAGCAGTACTTC
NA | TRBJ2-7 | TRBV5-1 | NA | CASSLEQGSFYEQYF | TGCGCCAGCAGCCTGGAGCAGGGTTCTTTTTACGAGCAGTACTTC
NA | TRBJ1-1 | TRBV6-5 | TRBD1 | CASSSGQAGGAFF | TGTGCCAGCAGTTCCGGACAGGCCGGGGGAGCTTTCTTT
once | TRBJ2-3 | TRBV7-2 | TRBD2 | CASSSPPGTSGSPNTQYF | TGTGCCAGCAGCTCGCCCCCGGGGACTAGCGGGAGTCCGAATACGCAGTATTTT
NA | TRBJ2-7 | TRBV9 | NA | CASSAGGRDEQYF | TGTGCCAGCAGCGCCGGAGGACGGGACGAGCAGTACTTC
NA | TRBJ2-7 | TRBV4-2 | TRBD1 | CASSQAVSRDRAYEQYF | TGTGCCAGCAGCCAAGCTGTTAGTCGGGACAGGGCGTACGAGCAGTACTTC
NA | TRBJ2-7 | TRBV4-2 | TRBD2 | CASSLTSGGSYEQYF | TGTGCCAGCAGCCTAACTAGCGGGGGCTCCTACGAGCAGTACTTC
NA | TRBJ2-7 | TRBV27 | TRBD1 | CASSPTGVHEQYF | TGTGCCAGCAGCCCGACAGGGGTCCACGAGCAGTACTTC
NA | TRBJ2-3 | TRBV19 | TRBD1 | CASSMTGGAADTQYF | TGTGCCAGTAGTATGACAGGGGGCGCAGCAGATACGCAGTATTTT
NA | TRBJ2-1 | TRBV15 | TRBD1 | CATGSGTGVWNEQFF | TGTGCCACCGGTTCCGGGACAGGTGTATGGAATGAGCAGTTCTTC
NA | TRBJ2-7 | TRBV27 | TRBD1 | CASSPQTGLSYEQYF | TGTGCCAGCAGTCCTCAGACAGGGTTGTCCTACGAGCAGTACTTC
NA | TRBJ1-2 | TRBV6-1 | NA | CASSGFSQFYGYTF | TGTGCCAGCAGTGGGTTCAGTCAGTTCTATGGCTACACCTTC
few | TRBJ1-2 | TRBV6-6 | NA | CASSYSTGIEGYTF | TGTGCCAGCAGTTACTCGACCGGGATTGAGGGCTACACCTTC
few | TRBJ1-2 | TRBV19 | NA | CASSTRTDYGYTF | TGTGCCAGTAGTACCCGGACAGATTATGGCTACACCTTC
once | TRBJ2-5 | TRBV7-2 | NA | CASSLALRGETQYF | TGTGCCAGCAGCTTAGCGCTACGGGGAGAGACCCAGTACTTC
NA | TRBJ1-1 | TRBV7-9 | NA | CASRPDGGRLFF | TGTGCCAGCAGACCCGACGGCGGGAGGTTGTTCTTT
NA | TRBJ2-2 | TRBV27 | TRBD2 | CASSSGLAPGELFF | TGTGCCAGCAGTTCGGGACTAGCTCCCGGGGAGCTGTTTTTT
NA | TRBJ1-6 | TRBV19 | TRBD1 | CASKISGQGESPLHF | TGTGCCAGTAAAATTTCGGGACAGGGGGAGTCACCCCTCCACTTT
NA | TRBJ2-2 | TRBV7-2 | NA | CASSPGVGNTGELFF | TGTGCCAGCAGCCCGGGAGTGGGGAACACCGGGGAGCTGTTTTTT
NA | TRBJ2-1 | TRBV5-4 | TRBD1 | CASSLGTGGNEQFF | TGTGCCAGCAGCCTCGGGACAGGGGGTAATGAGCAGTTCTTC
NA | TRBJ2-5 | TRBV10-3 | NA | CAISPTGGPQETQYF | TGTGCCATCTCTCCGACAGGCGGACCCCAAGAGACCCAGTACTTC
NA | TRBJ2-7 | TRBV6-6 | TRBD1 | CASSGTGSSYEQYF | TGTGCCAGCAGTGGGACAGGGAGTTCCTACGAGCAGTACTTC
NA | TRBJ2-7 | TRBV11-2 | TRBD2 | CASSDLAGEQYF | TGTGCCAGCAGTGATCTAGCGGGAGAGCAGTACTTC
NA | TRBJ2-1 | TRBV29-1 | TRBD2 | CSVEVLAGSYNEQFF | TGCAGCGTTGAAGTGTTAGCGGGGTCCTACAATGAGCAGTTCTTC
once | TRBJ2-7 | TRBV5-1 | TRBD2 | CASSFSGEGYEQYF | TGCGCCAGCAGCTTCAGCGGGGAGGGGTACGAGCAGTACTTC
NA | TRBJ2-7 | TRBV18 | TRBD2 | CASSPLEASGVPVEQYF | TGTGCCAGCTCACCACTAGAGGCTAGCGGGGTCCCAGTCGAGCAGTACTTC
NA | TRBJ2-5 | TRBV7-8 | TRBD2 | CASSSPVPAGGPWEETQYF | TGTGCCAGCAGCTCCCCAGTCCCAGCGGGGGGCCCTTGGGAAGAGACCCAGTACTTC
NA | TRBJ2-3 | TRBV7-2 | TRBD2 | CASSLENSGVLASTDTQYF | TGTGCCAGCAGCTTAGAGAATAGCGGGGTACTAGCTAGCACAGATACGCAGTATTTT
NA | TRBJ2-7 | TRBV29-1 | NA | CSVAPSSYEQYF | TGCAGCGTTGCCCCTTCGTCCTACGAGCAGTACTTC
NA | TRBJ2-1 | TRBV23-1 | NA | CGFLPRDPAYNEQFF | TGCGGCTTCCTCCCTCGGGATCCCGCCTACAATGAGCAGTTCTTC
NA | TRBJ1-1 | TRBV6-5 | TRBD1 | CASSRGTDNTEAFF | TGTGCCAGCAGTAGAGGGACAGACAACACTGAAGCTTTCTTT
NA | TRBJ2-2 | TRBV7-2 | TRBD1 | CASSPGGTGAGELFF | TGTGCCAGCAGCCCGGGGGGGACAGGGGCTGGGGAGCTGTTTTTT
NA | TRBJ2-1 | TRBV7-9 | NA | CASSLETYSESGEQFF | TGTGCCAGCAGCTTGGAAACATATAGTGAGTCGGGTGAGCAGTTCTTC
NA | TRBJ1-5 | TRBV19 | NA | CASRARVFNQPQHF | TGTGCCAGCAGAGCCCGGGTCTTCAATCAGCCCCAGCATTTT
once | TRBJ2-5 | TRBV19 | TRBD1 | CASSRGTVETQYF | TGTGCCAGTAGCAGGGGGACGGTAGAGACCCAGTACTTC
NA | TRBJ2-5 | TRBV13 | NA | CASSNRVQETQYF | TGTGCCAGCAGCAACCGGGTCCAAGAGACCCAGTACTTC
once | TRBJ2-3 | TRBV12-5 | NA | CASARPGRGDTQYF | TGTGCTAGTGCCCGACCCGGTCGGGGGGATACGCAGTATTTT
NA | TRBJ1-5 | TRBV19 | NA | CASSISHQPQHF | TGTGCCAGTAGTATCTCCCATCAGCCCCAGCATTTT
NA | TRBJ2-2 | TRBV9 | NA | CASSVEGPEGTGELFF | TGTGCCAGCAGCGTAGAGGGACCGGAGGGGACCGGGGAGCTGTTTTTT
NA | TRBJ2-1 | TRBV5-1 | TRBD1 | CASKVGQNVNEQFF | TGCGCCAGCAAAGTGGGACAGAATGTCAATGAGCAGTTCTTC
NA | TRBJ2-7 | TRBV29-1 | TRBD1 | CSVEETGVSYEQYF | TGCAGCGTTGAAGAGACAGGGGTCTCCTACGAGCAGTACTTC
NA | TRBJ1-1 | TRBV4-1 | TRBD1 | CASSQDLTGGMNTEAFF | TGCGCCAGCAGCCAAGATCTGACAGGGGGCATGAACACTGAAGCTTTCTTT
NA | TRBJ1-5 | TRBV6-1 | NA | CASSEGEVLQPQHF | TGTGCCAGCAGTGAAGGGGAGGTACTACAGCCCCAGCATTTT
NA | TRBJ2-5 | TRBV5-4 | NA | CASSPGSLQADWETQYF | TGTGCCAGCAGCCCGGGTAGTTTACAGGCCGATTGGGAGACCCAGTACTTC
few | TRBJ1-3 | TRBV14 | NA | CASTAAGSGNTIYF | TGTGCCAGCACGGCGGCCGGCTCTGGAAACACCATATATTTT
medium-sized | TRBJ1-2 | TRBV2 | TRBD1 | CASSDRGPGYTF | TGTGCCAGCAGCGACAGGGGGCCTGGCTACACCTTC
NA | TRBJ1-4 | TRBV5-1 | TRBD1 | CASSWGTVWTNEKLFF | TGCGCCAGCAGCTGGGGGACAGTTTGGACTAATGAAAAACTGTTTTTT